What follows describes a single TCR beta chain. The antigen remains unidentified. This entry comes from a study of Graves' ophthalmopathy and Graves' hyperthyroidism. Study observations and caveats: Thyroid clonotypes that were expanded above 0.001 frequency mostly also appeared in blood.

V dropped 5 bases and J dropped 4 bases, with 11 bases sitting between them. The CDR3 runs to 13 residues. RNA transcripts were the template, and TCR beta CDR3 regions were amplified from them. Amplification began with first-round RT-PCR using HTBI primers, then second-round multiplex PCR was performed. TCRdb redid the calling of the multiplex PCR reads with MiXCR, one entry per CDR3 protein. The table includes over 200,000 distinct CDR3 sequences, less than 30% detected once. The sequence came from a man aged 45-65 years with Graves' ophthalmopathy. The sequencing sample was made of peripheral blood. The rearrangement links TRBV12-3 or TRBV12-4 to TRBJ1-1; D is unresolved. The CDR3 loop reads CASSHTTLTEAFF. Here the CDR3 DNA reads TGTGCCAGCAGTCATACGACCCTCACTGAAGCTTTCTTT.